Below, 10 T cell receptor beta chains from the same sample are listed, as sequenced in a study of blood T cell repertoires in COVID-19. Libraries were prepared by immunoSEQ multiplex PCR; TCRdb keeps only in-frame clonotypes and omits some of them. This sample has roughly 230,000 clones, with 82% found just once. Input material: peripheral blood. These receptors were taken from a woman aged 80 or over with acute or convalescent COVID-19.

The gene calls are TRBV2 and TRBJ1-4, with 9 nucleotides matching TRBD1. The V gene's germline CDR1 is SNHLY and CDR2 FYNNEI. Trimming cost V 8 bases and J 6 bases; bases outside gene matches: 4. The CDR3 is 13 amino acids. The DNA for the CDR3 is TGTGCCAGCGGGACAGGGTTTGATGAAAAACTGTTTTTT. It translates to CASGTGFDEKLFF.

This clone was observed once. The chain carries TRBV2 and TRBJ1-5; 9 bases align to TRBD1. V shed 7 bases, J shed 6 bases, and the junction held 4 bases outside the gene matches. The CDR3 is made up of 13 amino acids. Germline V gene lookup returns CDR1 SNHLY and CDR2 FYNNEI. The CDR3 DNA follows: TGTGCCAGCACAACAGGGGGCTTTCAGCCCCAGCATTTT. Its protein product is CASTTGGFQPQHF.

The J gene is TRBJ1-4, the V gene TRBV7-9; D might be TRBD1 (5 bases). This CDR3 contains 15 residues. The V and J ends lost 1 base and 3 bases respectively, with 9 bases between them. Per the germline V gene, CDR1 is SEHNR and CDR2 is FQNEAQ (reference sequence). CDR3 nucleotide sequence: TGTGCCAGCAGCTTAGGTGGGGGGTCTAATGAAAAACTGTTTTTT. Translated, it gives CASSLGGGSNEKLFF. The full variable domain, with the rest looked up from reference TRBV7-9 and TRBJ1-4, is DTGVSQNPRHKITKRGQNVTFRCDPISEHNRLYWYRQTLGQGPEFLTYFQNEAQLEKSRLLSDRFSAERPKGSFSTLEIQRTEQGDSAMYLCASSLGGGSNEKLFFGSGTQLSVL.

The chain has TRBV19 and TRBJ1-4, with 8 bases that match TRBD1. Germline assignment: CDR1 LNHDA and CDR2 SQIVND (reference sequence). V was clipped by 1 base and J by 10 bases; unmatched bases: 20. The CDR3 is 19 residues long. DNA for the CDR3: TGTGCCAGTAGTATAGCCCCCCGGGACAGGCTCGGGCTGGGTGGAAAACTGTTTTTT. The encoded protein is CASSIAPRDRLGLGGKLFF. Full variable domain (missing parts from reference TRBV19 and TRBJ1-4): DGGITQSPKYLFRKEGQNVTLSCEQNLNHDAMYWYRQDPGQGLRLIYYSQIVNDFQKGDIAEGYSVSREKKESFPLTVTSAQKNPTAFYLCASSIAPRDRLGLGGKLFFGSGTQLSVL.

The V call is TRBV5-1, the J call TRBJ2-3, with unresolved D. CDR1 is SGHRS, CDR2 YFSETQ, per germline. V lost 1 base and J lost 2, with 8 bases in between. The CDR3 has 14 residues. CDR3 in DNA: TGCGCCAGCAGCTTGTCAGGCTTCACAGATACGCAGTATTTT. This gives the protein CASSLSGFTDTQYF.

The chain couples TRBV28 to TRBJ2-7; unclear D gene. Per germline, CDR1 MDHEN and CDR2 SYDVKM. CDR3 length equals 13 residues. Trimming pared 6 bases from V and 0 bases from J, leaving 9 bases between. The CDR3 coding sequence is TGTGCCAGCAGGCTGGCCCCCTCCTACGAGCAGTACTTC. This encodes CASRLAPSYEQYF.

This clone was counted only a few times. The chain combines TRBV27 with TRBJ1-5, with a tentative D call TRBD1 (6 bases). Germline CDR1 and CDR2: MNHEY and SMNVEV (reference sequence). V lost 3 bases to trimming and J lost 4 bases, with 7 bases between them. This CDR3 has 13 amino acids. CDR3 sequence: CASSFQGNQPQHF. The CDR3 DNA follows: TGTGCCAGCAGTTTTCAGGGGAATCAGCCCCAGCATTTT.

The rearrangement links TRBV28 to TRBJ2-7, with 7 bases that match TRBD2. The CDR3 covers 16 residues. The J segment lost 2 bases and the V segment lost 3 bases, leaving 10 bases of the junction unmatched. Germline CDR1 reads MDHEN; CDR2 reads SYDVKM. CDR3 coding DNA: TGTGCCAGCAGTTTGGGAACCCGGGGGGTTACCTACGAGCAGTACTTC. Amino acid sequence: CASSLGTRGVTYEQYF.

The chain uses TRBV18 and TRBJ2-1; TRBD1 aligns across 10 bases. The CDR3 sequence is 15 residues long. Germline CDR1 reads KGHSH; CDR2 reads LQKENI. J gave up 2 bases and V 3 bases, and 1 base lay outside the gene matches. The CDR3 spells CASSPGTGAYNEQFF. The CDR3 region has the DNA TGTGCCAGCTCACCGGGGACAGGGGCCTACAATGAGCAGTTCTTC.

The genes are TRBV7-8 and TRBJ1-2; D unclear. V was pared by 0 bases and J by 4 bases, with 15 bases between. The CDR3 covers 16 residues. Germline V gene sequence: CDR1 SGHVS, CDR2 FQNEAQ. The CDR3 reads CASSLASRNAPYGYTF. CDR3 in DNA: TGTGCCAGCAGCTTAGCGAGTCGTAACGCCCCCTATGGCTACACCTTC.